Each of the 13 T cell receptor beta chains below was sequenced from the same sample in a study of blood T cell repertoires in COVID-19. Some clones are missing from TCRdb's copy, which holds only in-frame ones; the method was immunoSEQ multiplex PCR. This sample has 140,000 to 150,000 clones, with approximately 90% found just once. The sequencing sample was made of PBMCs or T cells enriched from blood (not recorded which). Receptors were obtained from a woman in her thirties or forties who had been exposed to COVID-19.

CDR3 sequence: CASSSGGGIYEQYF. The CDR3 DNA sequence: TGTGCCAGTAGCAGCGGGGGGGGTATCTACGAGCAGTACTTC. The chain links TRBV19 to TRBJ2-7; TRBD2 agrees at 10 bases. CDR1 and CDR2 from the germline V gene are LNHDA and SQIVND (reference sequence). There are 14 residues in the CDR3. The junction had 5 bases not matched to a gene; V was cut back by 6 bases and J by 3 bases. Complete variable domain (other parts from reference TRBV19 and TRBJ2-7): DGGITQSPKYLFRKEGQNVTLSCEQNLNHDAMYWYRQDPGQGLRLIYYSQIVNDFQKGDIAEGYSVSREKKESFPLTVTSAQKNPTAFYLCASSSGGGIYEQYFGPGTRLTVT.

The V and J genes are TRBV11-2 and TRBJ1-1; D unresolved. Germline-derived CDR1 and CDR2 are SGHAT and FQNNGV. The V end was cut by 3 bases, the J end by 4 bases, with 3 bases between. The length of the CDR3 is 11 residues. The CDR3 DNA is TGTGCCAGCAGCTTCATCACTGAAGCTTTCTTT. Encoded protein: CASSFITEAFF.

The chain has TRBV11-3 and TRBJ2-2, with TRBD2 identical over 7 bases. V shed 4 bases and J 6 bases; nucleotides not matched to a gene: 5. Germline CDR1 and CDR2: SGHNT and YENEEA. The CDR3 consists of 14 residues. CDR3 loop: CASSSGRLAGELFF. The CDR3 nucleotides are TGTGCCAGCAGCTCCGGGAGGCTAGCCGGGGAGCTGTTTTTT.

V gene TRBV11-2 combines with J gene TRBJ2-7, with 7 bases that match TRBD1. The CDR3 is made up of 16 amino acids. Looked up from germline, CDR1 is SGHAT and CDR2 is FQNNGV. After removal of 5 bases from V and 5 bases from J, the junction contained 15 bases not matched to a gene. The CDR3, as DNA: TGTGCCAGCAGCCAAGAGGGGGCTTCCGATATCCACGAGCAGTACTTC. Encoded protein: CASSQEGASDIHEQYF.

This chain links TRBV5-3 with TRBJ1-5; D possibly corresponds to TRBD1 (5 bases). TRBV5-3 is filed as an ORF, its function uncertain. This CDR3 contains 15 residues. V gave up 1 base and J gave up 1 base, with 9 bases separating them. The CDR3 DNA reads TGTGCCAGAAGCTTGCTGGGGGGGAGCAATCAGCCCCAGCATTTT. Its protein product is CARSLLGGSNQPQHF.

The genes are TRBV5-4 and TRBJ2-4, with a tentative D call TRBD2 (6 bases). V gave up 4 bases and J gave up 0 bases, with 23 bases separating them. CDR1 and CDR2 from the germline V gene are SGHNT and YYREEE (reference sequence). The CDR3 totals 19 residues. CDR3 loop: CASSPEPGGEGLAKNIQYF. In DNA, the CDR3 is TGTGCCAGCAGCCCAGAACCCGGAGGGGAAGGGCTAGCCAAAAACATTCAGTACTTC.

The chain couples TRBV19 to TRBJ2-7; 12 nucleotides align to TRBD1. The ends lost 6 bases at V and 2 bases at J; junction bases unmatched: 5. CDR1 is LNHDA, CDR2 SQIVND, per germline (reference sequence). This CDR3 is built from 15 residues. In nucleotides, the CDR3 is TGTGCCAGTAGGCCCGGGACAGGGGGCCCCTACGAGCAGTACTTC. This encodes CASRPGTGGPYEQYF.

The chain links TRBV7-2 to TRBJ2-7; D may be TRBD2 (7 bases). CDR3 length: 15 amino acids. CDR1 and CDR2 (germline): SGHTA, FQGNSA. With 8 bases removed from V and 0 bases from J, the gap between germline ends came to 17 bases. The CDR3 sequence: CASSKGGGRSYEQYF. The CDR3 nucleotides are TGTGCCAGCTCGAAGGGAGGGGGACGCTCCTACGAGCAGTACTTC.

The rearrangement joins TRBV21-1 to TRBJ1-6; the table's D call TRBD1 went unverified against the DNA. TRBV21-1 is a pseudogene. The CDR3 has 15 amino acids. Here the CDR3 reads CASSKWQVNNSPLHF. Written as DNA, the CDR3 is TGTGCCAGCAGCAAATGGCAGGTCAATAATTCACCCCTCCACTTT.

The chain uses TRBV29-1 and TRBJ1-1; tentative D call: TRBD1 (6 bases). The germline V gene has CDR1 SQVTM and CDR2 ANQGSEA. This CDR3 spans 12 amino acids. V lost 6 bases to trimming and J lost 4 bases, with 12 bases between them. The CDR3 protein is CSVATGRTEAFF. The CDR3 DNA reads TGCAGCGTCGCTACAGGGCGCACTGAAGCTTTCTTT.

The chain recombines TRBV10-3 with TRBJ1-6, with 7 nucleotides matching TRBD1. V shed 6 bases, J shed 9 bases, and the junction held 8 bases outside the gene matches. The CDR3 contains 14 residues. Germline CDR1 and CDR2: ENHRY and SYGVKD. Here the CDR3 reads CAIRTGTEISPLHF. The CDR3 nucleotides read TGTGCCATCAGAACCGGGACAGAAATTTCACCCCTCCACTTT.

The chain couples TRBV5-4 to TRBJ1-4; 7 positions match TRBD1. The V gene end was trimmed by 7 bases and the J gene end by 3 bases; junction bases not matched to a gene: 9. This CDR3 contains 15 residues. Germline V gene sequence: CDR1 SGHNT, CDR2 YYREEE (reference sequence). The CDR3: CASGLKTGPNEKLFF. In DNA, the CDR3 is TGTGCCAGCGGTCTCAAGACAGGGCCTAATGAAAAACTGTTTTTT.

The rearrangement joins TRBV18 to TRBJ1-6; D is ambiguous. The ends were cut back, 10 bases at V and 0 bases at J, with 10 bases in the middle. CDR1 is KGHSH, CDR2 LQKENI, per germline. The CDR3 has 14 amino acids. CDR3 in amino acids: CATKKHSYNSPLHF. The CDR3 DNA follows: TGTGCCACCAAAAAACACTCCTATAATTCACCCCTCCACTTT.